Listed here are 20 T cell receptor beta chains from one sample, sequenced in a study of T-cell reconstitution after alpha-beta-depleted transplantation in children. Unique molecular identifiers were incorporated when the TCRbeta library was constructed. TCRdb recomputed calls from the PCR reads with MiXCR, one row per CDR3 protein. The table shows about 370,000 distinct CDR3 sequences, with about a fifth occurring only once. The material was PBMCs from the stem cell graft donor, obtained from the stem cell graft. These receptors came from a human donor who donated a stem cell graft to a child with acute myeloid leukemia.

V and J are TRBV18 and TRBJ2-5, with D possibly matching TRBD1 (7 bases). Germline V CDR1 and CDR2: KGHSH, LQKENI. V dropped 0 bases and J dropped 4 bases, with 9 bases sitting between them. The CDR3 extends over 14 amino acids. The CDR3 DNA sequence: TGTGCCAGCTCACCACCTCAGGGGGGAGAGACCCAGTACTTC. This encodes CASSPPQGGETQYF.

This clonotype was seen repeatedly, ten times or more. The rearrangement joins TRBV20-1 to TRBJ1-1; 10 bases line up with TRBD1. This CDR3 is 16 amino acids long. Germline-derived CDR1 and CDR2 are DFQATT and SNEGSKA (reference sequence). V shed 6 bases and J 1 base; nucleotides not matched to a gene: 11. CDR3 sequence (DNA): TGCAGTGCACCGGGACAGGGGCGCCTCTCGAACACTGAAGCTTTCTTT. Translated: CSAPGQGRLSNTEAFF.

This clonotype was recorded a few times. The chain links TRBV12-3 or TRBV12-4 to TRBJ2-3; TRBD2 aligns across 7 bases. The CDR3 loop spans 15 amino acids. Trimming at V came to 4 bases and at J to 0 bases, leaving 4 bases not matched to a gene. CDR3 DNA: TGTGCCAGCAGTTCGACTAGCCTTAGCACAGATACGCAGTATTTT. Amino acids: CASSSTSLSTDTQYF.

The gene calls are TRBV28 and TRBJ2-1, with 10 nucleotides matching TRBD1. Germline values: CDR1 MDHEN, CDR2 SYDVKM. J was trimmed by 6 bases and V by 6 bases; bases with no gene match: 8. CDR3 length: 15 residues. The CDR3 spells CASRPDRGWPNEQFF. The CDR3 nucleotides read TGTGCCAGCAGACCGGACAGGGGGTGGCCCAATGAGCAGTTCTTC.

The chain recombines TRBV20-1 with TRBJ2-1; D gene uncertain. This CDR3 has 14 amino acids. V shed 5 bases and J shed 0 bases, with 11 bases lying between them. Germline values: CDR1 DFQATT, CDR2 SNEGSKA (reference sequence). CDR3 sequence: CSADSWDSYNEQFF. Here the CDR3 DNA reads TGCAGTGCTGATAGCTGGGACTCCTACAATGAGCAGTTCTTC.

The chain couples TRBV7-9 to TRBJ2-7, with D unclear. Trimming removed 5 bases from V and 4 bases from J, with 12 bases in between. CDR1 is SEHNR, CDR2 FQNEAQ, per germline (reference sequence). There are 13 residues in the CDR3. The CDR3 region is CASSPDGQYEQYF. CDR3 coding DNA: TGTGCCAGCAGCCCGGACGGGCAATACGAGCAGTACTTC.

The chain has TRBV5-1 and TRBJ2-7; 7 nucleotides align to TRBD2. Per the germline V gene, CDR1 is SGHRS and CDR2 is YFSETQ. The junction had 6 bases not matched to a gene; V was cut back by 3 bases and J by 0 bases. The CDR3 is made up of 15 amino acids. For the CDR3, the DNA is TGCGCCAGCAGCTCCCTGGGCGGGAGCTCCTACGAGCAGTACTTC. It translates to CASSSLGGSSYEQYF.

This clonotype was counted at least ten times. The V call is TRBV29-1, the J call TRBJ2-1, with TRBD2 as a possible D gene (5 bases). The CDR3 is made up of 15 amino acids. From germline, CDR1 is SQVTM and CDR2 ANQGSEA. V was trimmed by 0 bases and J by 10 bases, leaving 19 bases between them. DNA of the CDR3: TGCAGCGTTGAAGATCGGGAAAACGGGATTGGGGAGCAGTTCTTC. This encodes CSVEDRENGIGEQFF.

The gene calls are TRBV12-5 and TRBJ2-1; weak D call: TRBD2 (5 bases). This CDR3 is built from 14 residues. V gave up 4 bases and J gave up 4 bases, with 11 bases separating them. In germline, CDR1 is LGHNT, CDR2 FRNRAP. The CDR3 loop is CASGSGLVYNEQFF. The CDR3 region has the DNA TGTGCTAGTGGTTCCGGACTCGTATACAATGAGCAGTTCTTC.

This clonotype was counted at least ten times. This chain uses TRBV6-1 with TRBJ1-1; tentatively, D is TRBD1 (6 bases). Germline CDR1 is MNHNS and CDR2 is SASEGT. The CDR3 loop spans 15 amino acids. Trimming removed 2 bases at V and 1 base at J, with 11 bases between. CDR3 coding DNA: TGTGCCAGCAGTGAACTCAGGGGATCGAACACTGAAGCTTTCTTT. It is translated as CASSELRGSNTEAFF.

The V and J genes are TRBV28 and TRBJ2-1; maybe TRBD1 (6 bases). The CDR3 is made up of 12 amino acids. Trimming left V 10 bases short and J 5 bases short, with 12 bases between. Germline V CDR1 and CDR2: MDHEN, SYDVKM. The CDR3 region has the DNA TGTGCCACCACGGACAGAAACAATGAGCAGTTCTTC. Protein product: CATTDRNNEQFF.

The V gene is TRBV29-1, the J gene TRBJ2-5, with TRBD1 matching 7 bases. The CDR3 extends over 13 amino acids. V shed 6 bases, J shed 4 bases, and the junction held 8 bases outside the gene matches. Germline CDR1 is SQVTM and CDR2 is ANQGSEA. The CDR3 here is CSVVGTDTETQYF. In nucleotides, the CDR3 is TGCAGCGTCGTGGGGACAGATACAGAGACCCAGTACTTC.

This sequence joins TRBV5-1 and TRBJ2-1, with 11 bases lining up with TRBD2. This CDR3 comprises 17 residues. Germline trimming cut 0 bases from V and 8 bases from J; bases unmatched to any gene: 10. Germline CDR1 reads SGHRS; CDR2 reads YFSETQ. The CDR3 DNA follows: TGCGCCAGCAGCTTGGAACGTGCTAGCGGGAGGAAGGATGAGCAGTTCTTC. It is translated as CASSLERASGRKDEQFF. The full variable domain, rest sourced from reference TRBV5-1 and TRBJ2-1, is KAGVTQTPRYLIKTRGQQVTLSCSPISGHRSVSWYQQTPGQGLQFLFEYFSETQRNKGNFPGRFSGRQFSNSRSEMNVSTLELGDSALYLCASSLERASGRKDEQFFGPGTRLTVL.

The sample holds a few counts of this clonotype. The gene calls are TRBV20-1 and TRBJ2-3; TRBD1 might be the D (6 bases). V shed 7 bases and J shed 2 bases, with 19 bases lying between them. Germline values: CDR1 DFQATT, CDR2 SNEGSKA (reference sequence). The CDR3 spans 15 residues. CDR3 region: CSEMNRGSFTDTQYF. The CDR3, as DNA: TGCAGTGAAATGAATAGGGGGAGCTTCACAGATACGCAGTATTTT.

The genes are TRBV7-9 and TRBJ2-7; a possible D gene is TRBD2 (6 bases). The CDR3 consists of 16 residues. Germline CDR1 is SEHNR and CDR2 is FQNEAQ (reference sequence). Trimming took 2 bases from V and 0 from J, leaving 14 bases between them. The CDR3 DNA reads TGTGCCAGCAGCTTACAAACTAGCCGAAGCTCCTACGAGCAGTACTTC. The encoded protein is CASSLQTSRSSYEQYF. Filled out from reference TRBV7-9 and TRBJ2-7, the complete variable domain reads DTGVSQNPRHKITKRGQNVTFRCDPISEHNRLYWYRQTLGQGPEFLTYFQNEAQLEKSRLLSDRFSAERPKGSFSTLEIQRTEQGDSAMYLCASSLQTSRSSYEQYFGPGTRLTVT.

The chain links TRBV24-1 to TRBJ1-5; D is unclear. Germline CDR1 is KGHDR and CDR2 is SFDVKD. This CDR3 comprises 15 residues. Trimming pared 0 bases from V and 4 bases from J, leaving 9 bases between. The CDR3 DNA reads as TGTGCCACCAGTGATTTGTTAGGTCAGAATCAGCCCCAGCATTTT. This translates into CATSDLLGQNQPQHF.

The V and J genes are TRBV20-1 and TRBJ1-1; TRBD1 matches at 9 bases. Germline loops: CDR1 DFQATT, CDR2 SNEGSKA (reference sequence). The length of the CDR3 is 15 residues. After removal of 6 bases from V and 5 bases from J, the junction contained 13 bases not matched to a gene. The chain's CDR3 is CSATGSGTGRTEAFF. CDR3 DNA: TGCAGTGCCACAGGATCCGGGACAGGGCGTACTGAAGCTTTCTTT.

CDR3 in amino acids: CASSQERVQETQYF. The CDR3, as DNA: TGTGCCAGCAGCCAAGAGAGGGTACAAGAGACCCAGTACTTC. This chain connects TRBV4-2 to TRBJ2-5; possible D gene TRBD2, 5 bases. Per germline, CDR1 LGHNA and CDR2 YNFKEQ. The CDR3 is 14 amino acids. V shed 0 bases and J shed 2 bases, with 7 bases lying between them.

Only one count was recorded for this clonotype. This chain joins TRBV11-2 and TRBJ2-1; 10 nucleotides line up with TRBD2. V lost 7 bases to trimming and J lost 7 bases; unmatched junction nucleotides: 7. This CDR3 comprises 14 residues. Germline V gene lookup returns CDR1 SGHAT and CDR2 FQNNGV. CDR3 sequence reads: CASNRLAGENEQFF. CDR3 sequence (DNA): TGTGCCAGCAACCGACTAGCGGGCGAAAATGAGCAGTTCTTC.

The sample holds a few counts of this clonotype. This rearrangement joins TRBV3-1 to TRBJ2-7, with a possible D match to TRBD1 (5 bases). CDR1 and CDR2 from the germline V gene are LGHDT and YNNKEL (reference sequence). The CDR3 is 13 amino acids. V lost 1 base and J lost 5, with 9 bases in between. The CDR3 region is CASSQGQGHEQYF. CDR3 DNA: TGTGCCAGCAGCCAAGGCCAGGGCCACGAGCAGTACTTC.